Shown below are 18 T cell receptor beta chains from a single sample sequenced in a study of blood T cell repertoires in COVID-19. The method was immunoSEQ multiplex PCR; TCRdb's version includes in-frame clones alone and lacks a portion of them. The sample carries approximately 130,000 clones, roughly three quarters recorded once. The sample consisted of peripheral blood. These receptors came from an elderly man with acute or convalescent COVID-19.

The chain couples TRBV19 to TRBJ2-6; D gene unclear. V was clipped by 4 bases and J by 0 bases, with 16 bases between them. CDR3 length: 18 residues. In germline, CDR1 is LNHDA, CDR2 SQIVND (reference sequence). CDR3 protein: CASSTVRPTGSGANVLTF. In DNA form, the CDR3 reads TGTGCCAGTAGTACAGTTAGGCCTACGGGCTCTGGGGCCAACGTCCTGACTTTC.

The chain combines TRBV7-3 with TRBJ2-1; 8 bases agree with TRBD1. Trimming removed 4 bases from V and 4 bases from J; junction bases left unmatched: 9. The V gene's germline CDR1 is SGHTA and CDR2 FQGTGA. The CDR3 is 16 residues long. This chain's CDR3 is CASSSRSGTGYNEQFF. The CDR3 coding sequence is TGTGCCAGCAGCTCCCGTTCCGGGACAGGATACAATGAGCAGTTCTTC.

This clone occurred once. The CDR3 DNA is TGTGCCAGCAGTTTCGTTCAGGGGACGTTCGGCAATCAGCCCCAGCATTTT. As protein: CASSFVQGTFGNQPQHF. J is TRBJ1-5 and V is TRBV28, with D perhaps matching TRBD1 (6 bases). The V end was cut by 3 bases, the J end by 2 bases, with 17 bases between. Germline V gene data show CDR1 as MDHEN and CDR2 as SYDVKM. The CDR3 contains 17 residues.

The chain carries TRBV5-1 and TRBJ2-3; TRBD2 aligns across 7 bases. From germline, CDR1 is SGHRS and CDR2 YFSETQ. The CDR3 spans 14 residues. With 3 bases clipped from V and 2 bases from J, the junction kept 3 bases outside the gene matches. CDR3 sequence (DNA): TGCGCCAGCAGCTGGGGGGGACTCACAGATACGCAGTATTTT. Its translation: CASSWGGLTDTQYF.

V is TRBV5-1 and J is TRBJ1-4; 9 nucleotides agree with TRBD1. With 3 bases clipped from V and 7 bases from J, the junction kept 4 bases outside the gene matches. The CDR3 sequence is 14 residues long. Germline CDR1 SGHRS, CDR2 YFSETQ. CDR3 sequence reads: CASSSGTGTEKLFF. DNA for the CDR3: TGCGCCAGCAGCTCCGGGACAGGGACTGAAAAACTGTTTTTT.

The CDR3 region is CASSYSSSGANVLTF. The CDR3 bases are TGTGCCAGCAGTTACTCGAGCTCTGGGGCCAACGTCCTGACTTTC. The rearrangement uses TRBV6-5 and TRBJ2-6; D remains ambiguous. The V and J ends lost 0 bases and 0 bases respectively, with 3 bases between them. Germline lookup yields CDR1 MNHEY and CDR2 SVGAGI. The CDR3 contains 15 residues.

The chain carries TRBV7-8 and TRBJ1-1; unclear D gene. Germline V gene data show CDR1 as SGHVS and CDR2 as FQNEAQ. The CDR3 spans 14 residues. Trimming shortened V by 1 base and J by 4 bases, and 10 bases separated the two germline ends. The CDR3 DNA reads TGTGCCAGCAGCTTAGATCTAAGTGGCACTGAAGCTTTCTTT. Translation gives CASSLDLSGTEAFF.

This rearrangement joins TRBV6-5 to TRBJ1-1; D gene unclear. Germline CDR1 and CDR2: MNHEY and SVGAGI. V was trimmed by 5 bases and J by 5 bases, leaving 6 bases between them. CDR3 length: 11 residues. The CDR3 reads CASSRGTEAFF. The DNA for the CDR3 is TGTGCCAGCAGTCGAGGAACTGAAGCTTTCTTT.

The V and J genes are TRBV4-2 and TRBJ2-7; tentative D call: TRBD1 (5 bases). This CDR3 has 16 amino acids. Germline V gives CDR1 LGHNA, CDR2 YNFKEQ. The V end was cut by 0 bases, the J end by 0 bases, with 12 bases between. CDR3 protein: CASSQELAGISYEQYF. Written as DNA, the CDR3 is TGTGCCAGCAGCCAAGAATTAGCAGGGATCTCCTACGAGCAGTACTTC.

This CDR3 is CASRKGAEQYF. In DNA form, the CDR3 reads TGTGCCAGCAGAAAGGGGGCCGAGCAGTACTTC. This chain uses TRBV6-6 with TRBJ2-7; the match to TRBD1 covers 7 bases. CDR1 is MNHNY and CDR2 is SVGAGI in the germline V gene (reference sequence). This CDR3 contains 11 residues. Trimming at V came to 6 bases and at J to 6 bases, leaving 2 bases not matched to a gene.

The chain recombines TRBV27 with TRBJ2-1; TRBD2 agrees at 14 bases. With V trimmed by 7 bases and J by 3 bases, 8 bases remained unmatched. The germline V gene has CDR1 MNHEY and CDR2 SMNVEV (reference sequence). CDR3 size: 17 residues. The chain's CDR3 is CASKAGLAGDYYNEQFF. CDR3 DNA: TGTGCCAGCAAGGCGGGACTAGCGGGGGATTACTACAATGAGCAGTTCTTC.

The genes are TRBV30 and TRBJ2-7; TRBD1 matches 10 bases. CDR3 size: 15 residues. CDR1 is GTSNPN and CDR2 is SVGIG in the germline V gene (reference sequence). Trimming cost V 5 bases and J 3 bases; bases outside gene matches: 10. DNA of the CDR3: TGTGCCTGGTATCCGGGACAGGGGCAAGTCTACGAGCAGTACTTC. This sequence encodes CAWYPGQGQVYEQYF. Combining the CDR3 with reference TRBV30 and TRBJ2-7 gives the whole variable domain SQTIHQWPATLVQPVGSPLSLECTVEGTSNPNLYWYRQAAGRGLQLLFYSVGIGQISSEVPQNLSASRPQDRQFILSSKKLLLSDSGFYLCAWYPGQGQVYEQYFGPGTRLTVT.

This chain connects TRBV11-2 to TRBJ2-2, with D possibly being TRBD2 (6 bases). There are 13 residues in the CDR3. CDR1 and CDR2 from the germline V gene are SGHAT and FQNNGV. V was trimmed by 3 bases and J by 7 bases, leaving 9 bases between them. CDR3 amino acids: CASSFVEGGELFF. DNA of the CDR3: TGTGCCAGCAGCTTCGTGGAGGGCGGGGAGCTGTTTTTT.

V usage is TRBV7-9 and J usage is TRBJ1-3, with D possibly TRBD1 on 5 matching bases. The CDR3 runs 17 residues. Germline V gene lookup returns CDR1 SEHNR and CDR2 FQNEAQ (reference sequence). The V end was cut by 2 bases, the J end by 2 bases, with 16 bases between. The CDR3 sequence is CASSLMGGMDTGNTIYF. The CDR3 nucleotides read TGTGCCAGCAGCTTAATGGGGGGAATGGACACTGGAAACACCATATATTTT.

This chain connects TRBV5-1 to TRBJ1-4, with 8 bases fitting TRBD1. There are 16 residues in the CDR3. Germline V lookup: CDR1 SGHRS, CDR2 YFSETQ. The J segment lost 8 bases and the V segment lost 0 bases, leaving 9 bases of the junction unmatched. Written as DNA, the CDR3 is TGCGCCAGCAGCTTGGGACAGGGGTTTAGGGACGAAAAACTGTTTTTT. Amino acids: CASSLGQGFRDEKLFF. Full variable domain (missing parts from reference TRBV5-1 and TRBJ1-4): KAGVTQTPRYLIKTRGQQVTLSCSPISGHRSVSWYQQTPGQGLQFLFEYFSETQRNKGNFPGRFSGRQFSNSRSEMNVSTLELGDSALYLCASSLGQGFRDEKLFFGSGTQLSVL.

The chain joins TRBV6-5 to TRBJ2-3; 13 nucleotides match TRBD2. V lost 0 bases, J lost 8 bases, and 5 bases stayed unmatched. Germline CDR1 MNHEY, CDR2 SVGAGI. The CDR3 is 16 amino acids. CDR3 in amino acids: CASSYSGGTSGVTQYF. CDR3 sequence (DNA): TGTGCCAGCAGTTACTCGGGTGGGACTAGCGGGGTTACGCAGTATTTT.

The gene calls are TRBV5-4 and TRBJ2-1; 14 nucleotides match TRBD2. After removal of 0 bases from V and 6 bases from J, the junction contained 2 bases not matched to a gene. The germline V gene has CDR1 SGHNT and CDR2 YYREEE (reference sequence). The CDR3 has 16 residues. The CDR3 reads CASSLGLAGGFNEQFF. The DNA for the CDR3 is TGTGCCAGCAGCTTGGGACTAGCGGGGGGGTTCAATGAGCAGTTCTTC.

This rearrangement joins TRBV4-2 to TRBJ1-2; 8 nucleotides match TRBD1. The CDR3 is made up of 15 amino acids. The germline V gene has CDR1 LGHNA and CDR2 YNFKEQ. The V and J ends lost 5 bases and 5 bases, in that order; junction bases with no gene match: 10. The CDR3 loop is CASSARQGSTYGYTF. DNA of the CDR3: TGTGCCAGCAGCGCCCGACAGGGGTCGACGTATGGCTACACCTTC.